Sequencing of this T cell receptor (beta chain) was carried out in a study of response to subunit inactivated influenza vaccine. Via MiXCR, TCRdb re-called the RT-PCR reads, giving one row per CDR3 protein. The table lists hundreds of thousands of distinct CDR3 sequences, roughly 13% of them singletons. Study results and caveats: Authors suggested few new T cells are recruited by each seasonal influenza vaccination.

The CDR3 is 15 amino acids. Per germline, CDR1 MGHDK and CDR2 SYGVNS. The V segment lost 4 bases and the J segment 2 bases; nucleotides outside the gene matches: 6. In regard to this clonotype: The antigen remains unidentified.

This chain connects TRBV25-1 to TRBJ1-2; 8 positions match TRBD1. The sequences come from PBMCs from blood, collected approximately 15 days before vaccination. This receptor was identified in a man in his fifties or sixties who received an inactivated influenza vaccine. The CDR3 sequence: CASSATGGENYGYTF. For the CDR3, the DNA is TGTGCCAGCAGTGCAACAGGGGGAGAGAACTATGGCTACACCTTC.